This T cell receptor beta chain came from a study of shared clonotypes between healthy human individuals. In the case of this clone: The antigen remains unidentified.

Sorted-subset replicate PCRs used 150 to 200 ng of genomic DNA. This amount corresponded to some 32,000 T cell genomes. Only in-frame clones appear in the TCRdb table, and some are missing; sequencing was by immunoSEQ multiplex PCR. Of about 2.2 million clones in the sample, 93% are singletons; the top ten hold 1.5% to 2%. The naive CD8 fraction comprised CD45RO-negative cells positively selected for CCR7 and excluded terminally differentiated effector memory CD45RA+ cells. General study points: Among non-shared clonotypes, generation probabilities were lower than among those shared by all four donors.

V shed 8 bases and J 2 bases; nucleotides not matched to a gene: 18. The germline CDR1 and CDR2 sequences are MNHEY and SMNVEV (reference sequence). This CDR3 is built from 18 residues. Sequencing was performed on naive CD8+ T cells from PBMCs. The gene calls are TRBV27 and TRBJ2-7; 10 bases fit TRBD2. The TCR was taken from a man aged 18 to 29 in good health. Some clones in this sample may be carry-over from other donors' samples. The CDR3 reads CASCPTSGQYPLPYEQYF. As DNA, the CDR3 is TGTGCCAGCTGTCCGACTAGCGGGCAGTACCCTCTACCCTACGAGCAGTACTTC.